This T cell receptor beta chain was identified during a study of early T cells in non-severe SARS-CoV-2 infection. This clonotype was seen ten or more times. Via MiXCR, TCRdb re-called the 5' RACE reads, giving one row per CDR3 protein. The sample holds under 70,000 distinct CDR3 sequences, around a tenth seen once. This CDR3 has 15 residues. From germline, CDR1 is SQVTM and CDR2 ANQGSEA. Germline trimming cut 6 bases from V and 4 bases from J; bases unmatched to any gene: 12. The chain links TRBV29-1 to TRBJ2-3; TRBD2 matches 8 bases. The source is an adult who was a healthcare worker with PCR-confirmed SARS-CoV-2 infection or an uninfected control (not recorded which). The sample taken for sequencing was whole blood. The CDR3 bases are TGCAGCGTCACCCCGGGACTAGGGACCTCAGATACGCAGTATTTT. This sequence encodes CSVTPGLGTSDTQYF.